This T cell receptor (beta chain) was documented in a study of blood T cell repertoires in COVID-19. The data were produced by immunoSEQ multiplex PCR, yet TCRdb's version contains in-frame clones alone and is incomplete. The sample holds more than 400,000 clones, 90% seen once. CDR1 and CDR2 (germline): LGHDT, YNNKEL (reference sequence). CDR3 size: 14 residues. V was cut by 5 bases and J by 5 bases, with 12 bases left in between. The source of this sequence is a man aged 18 to 30 who had recovered from COVID-19. The chain couples TRBV3-1 (or the pseudogene TRBV3-2) to TRBJ1-4; tentatively, D is TRBD1 (6 bases). Sequenced sample: PBMCs or T cells enriched from blood (not recorded which). This CDR3 is CASSSRGANEKLFF. Here the CDR3 DNA reads TGTGCCAGCAGCTCTCGGGGGGCCAATGAAAAACTGTTTTTT.